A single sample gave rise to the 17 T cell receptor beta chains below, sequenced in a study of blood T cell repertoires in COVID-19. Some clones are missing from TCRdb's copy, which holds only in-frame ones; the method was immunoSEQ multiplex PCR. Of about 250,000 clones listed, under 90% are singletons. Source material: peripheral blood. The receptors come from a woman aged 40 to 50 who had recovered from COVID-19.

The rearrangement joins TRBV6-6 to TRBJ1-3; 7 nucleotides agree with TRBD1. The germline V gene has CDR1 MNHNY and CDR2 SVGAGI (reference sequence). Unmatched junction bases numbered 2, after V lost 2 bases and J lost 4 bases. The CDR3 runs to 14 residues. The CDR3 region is CASSYDRAGNTIYF. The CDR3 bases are TGTGCCAGCAGTTACGACAGGGCAGGAAACACCATATATTTT.

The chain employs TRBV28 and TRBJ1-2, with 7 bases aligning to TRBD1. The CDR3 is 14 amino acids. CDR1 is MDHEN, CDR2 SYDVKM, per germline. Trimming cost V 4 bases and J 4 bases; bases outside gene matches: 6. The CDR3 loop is CASSSGQRGYGYTF. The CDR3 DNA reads TGTGCCAGCAGTTCGGGACAGAGGGGCTATGGCTACACCTTC.

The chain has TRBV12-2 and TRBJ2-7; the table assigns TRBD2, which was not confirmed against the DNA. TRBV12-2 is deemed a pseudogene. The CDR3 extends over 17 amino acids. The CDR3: CASRLSQVTRPGDEQYF. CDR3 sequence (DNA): TGTGCAAGTCGCTTAAGTCAGGTTACCAGGCCCGGGGACGAGCAGTACTTC.

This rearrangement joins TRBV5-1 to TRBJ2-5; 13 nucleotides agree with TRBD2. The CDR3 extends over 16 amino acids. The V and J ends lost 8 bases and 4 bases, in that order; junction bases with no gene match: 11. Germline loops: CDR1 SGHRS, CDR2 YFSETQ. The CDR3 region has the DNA TGCGCCAGTAAGCCGGGACTAGCGGGATATAGAGAGACCCAGTACTTC. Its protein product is CASKPGLAGYRETQYF.

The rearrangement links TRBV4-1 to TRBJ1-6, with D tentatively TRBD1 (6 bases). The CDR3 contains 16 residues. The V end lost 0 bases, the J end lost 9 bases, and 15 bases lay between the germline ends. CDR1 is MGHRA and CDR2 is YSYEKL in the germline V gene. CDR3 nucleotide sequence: TGCGCCAGCAGCCAAGAACCGTGGGGGGGCCTTTCACCCCTCCACTTT. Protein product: CASSQEPWGGLSPLHF.

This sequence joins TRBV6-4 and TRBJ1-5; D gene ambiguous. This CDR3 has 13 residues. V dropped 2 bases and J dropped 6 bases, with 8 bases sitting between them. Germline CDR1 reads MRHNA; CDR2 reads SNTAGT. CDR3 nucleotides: TGTGCCAGCAGTGACGAGACGGGTCAGCCCCAGCATTTT. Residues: CASSDETGQPQHF.

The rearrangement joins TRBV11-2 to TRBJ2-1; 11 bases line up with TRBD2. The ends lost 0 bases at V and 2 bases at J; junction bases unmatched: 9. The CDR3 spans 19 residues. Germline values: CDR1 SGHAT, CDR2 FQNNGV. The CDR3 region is CASSLEGSGRAGTYNEQFF. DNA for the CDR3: TGTGCCAGCAGCTTAGAGGGTAGCGGGAGGGCGGGCACCTACAATGAGCAGTTCTTC.

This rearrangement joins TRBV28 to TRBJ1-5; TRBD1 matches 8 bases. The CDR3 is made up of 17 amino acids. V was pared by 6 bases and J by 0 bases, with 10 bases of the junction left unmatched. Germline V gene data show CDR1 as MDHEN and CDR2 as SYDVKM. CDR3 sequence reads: CASRVYGGTGSNQPQHF. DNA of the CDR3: TGTGCCAGCAGAGTTTACGGTGGGACAGGTAGCAATCAGCCCCAGCATTTT.

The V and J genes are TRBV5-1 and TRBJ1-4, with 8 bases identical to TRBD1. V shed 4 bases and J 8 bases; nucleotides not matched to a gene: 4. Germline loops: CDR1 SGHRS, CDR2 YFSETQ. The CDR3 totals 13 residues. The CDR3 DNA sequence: TGCGCCAGCAGCCAGGGGGCAGGCGAAAAACTGTTTTTT. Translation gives CASSQGAGEKLFF. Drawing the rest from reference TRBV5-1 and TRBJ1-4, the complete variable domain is KAGVTQTPRYLIKTRGQQVTLSCSPISGHRSVSWYQQTPGQGLQFLFEYFSETQRNKGNFPGRFSGRQFSNSRSEMNVSTLELGDSALYLCASSQGAGEKLFFGSGTQLSVL.

The CDR3 DNA is TGTGCCAGCAGTCCCACTCAACAGCCGACTGGGGCCAACGTCCTGACTTTC. It yields the protein CASSPTQQPTGANVLTF. This chain uses TRBV6-4 with TRBJ2-6; D is unclear. CDR1 is MRHNA, CDR2 SNTAGT, per germline. Trimming took off 5 bases at V and 2 bases at J, with 16 bases between the two ends. The CDR3 totals 17 residues.

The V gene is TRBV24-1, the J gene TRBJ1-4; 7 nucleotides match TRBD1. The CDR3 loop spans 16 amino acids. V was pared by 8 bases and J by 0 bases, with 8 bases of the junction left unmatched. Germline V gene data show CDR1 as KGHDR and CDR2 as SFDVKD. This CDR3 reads CATIPGQPATNEKLFF. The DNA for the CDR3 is TGTGCCACCATCCCGGGACAGCCTGCAACTAATGAAAAACTGTTTTTT.

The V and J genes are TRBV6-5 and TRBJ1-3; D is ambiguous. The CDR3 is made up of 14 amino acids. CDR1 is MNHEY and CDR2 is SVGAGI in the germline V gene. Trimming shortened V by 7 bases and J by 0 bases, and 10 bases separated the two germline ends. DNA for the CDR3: TGTGCCAGCAAGCAGGCCCCCTCTGGAAACACCATATATTTT. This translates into CASKQAPSGNTIYF.

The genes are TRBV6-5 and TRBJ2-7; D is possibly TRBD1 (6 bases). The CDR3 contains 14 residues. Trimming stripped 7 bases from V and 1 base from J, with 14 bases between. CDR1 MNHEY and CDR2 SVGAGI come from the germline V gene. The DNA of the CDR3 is TGTGCCAGCACGATCCAGAGGGGGTCCTACGAGCAGTACTTC. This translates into CASTIQRGSYEQYF.

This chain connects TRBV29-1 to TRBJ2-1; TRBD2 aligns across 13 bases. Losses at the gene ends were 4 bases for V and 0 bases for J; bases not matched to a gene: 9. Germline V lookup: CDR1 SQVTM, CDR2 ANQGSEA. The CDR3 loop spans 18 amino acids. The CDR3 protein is CSVGPGLAGRSSYNEQFF. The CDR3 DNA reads TGCAGCGTTGGGCCGGGACTAGCGGGAAGGAGCTCCTACAATGAGCAGTTCTTC.

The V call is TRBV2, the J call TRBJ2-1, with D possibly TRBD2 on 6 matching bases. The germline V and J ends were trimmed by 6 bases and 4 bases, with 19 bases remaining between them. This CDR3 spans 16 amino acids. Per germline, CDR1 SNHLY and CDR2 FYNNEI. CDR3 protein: CASREGTAGRYNEQFF. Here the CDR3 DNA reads TGTGCCAGCAGGGAGGGGACCGCGGGAAGGTACAATGAGCAGTTCTTC.

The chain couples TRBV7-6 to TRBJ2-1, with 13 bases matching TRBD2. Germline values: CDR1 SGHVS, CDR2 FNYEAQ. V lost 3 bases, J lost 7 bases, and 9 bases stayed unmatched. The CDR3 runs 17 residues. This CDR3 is CASSLASGTSGNNEQFF. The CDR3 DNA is TGTGCCAGCAGCTTGGCTTCCGGGACTAGCGGGAATAATGAGCAGTTCTTC.

CDR3 nucleotides: TGTGCCAGCAGTGAGGGGCTCTACACTGAAGCTTTCTTT. Translation: CASSEGLYTEAFF. The chain joins TRBV6-1 to TRBJ1-1; a possible D gene is TRBD1 (5 bases). With 3 bases removed from V and 3 bases from J, the gap between germline ends came to 8 bases. This CDR3 is built from 13 residues. Germline V gene sequence: CDR1 MNHNS, CDR2 SASEGT.